This T cell receptor beta chain was found in a study of T cell repertoires in cytomegalovirus infection. MiXCR, applied by TCRdb to the reads, yields one record per CDR3 protein. Of around 49,000 distinct CDR3 sequences detected, 20% appear once; the ten largest clones hold more than 20%. This clonotype was found many times. Antigen unknown. This receptor was obtained from a human donor in good health (CMV status not recorded). Some clones in this sample may be carry-over from other donors' samples. Source: CD8+ T cells from cultured PBMCs, taken from culture after CMV antigen stimulation.

The DNA for the CDR3 is TGCGCCAGCAGGGTGGGGGCGAGGACTGAAGCTTTCTTT. Translation gives CASRVGARTEAFF. The chain couples TRBV4-1 to TRBJ1-1; a possible D gene is TRBD1 (6 bases). Trimming cost V 6 bases and J 5 bases, with 13 bases left between them. The CDR3 consists of 13 residues. Germline loops: CDR1 MGHRA, CDR2 YSYEKL.